This TCR beta chain was found in a study of blood T cell repertoires in COVID-19. Study overall: Samples of COVID-19 (acute and convalescent) were obtained from the United States, Italy and Spain. The cDNA or gDNA used as material had been derived from T cells, B-cell-depleted T cells, or PBMCs.

Patients in Seattle were enrolled during active infection, then followed longitudinally. In the authors' methods: Amplification with reference gene primers provided the estimates of nucleated cell counts. Method: immunoSEQ multiplex PCR; TCRdb's copy keeps in-frame clones and lacks some. V and J calls and clone size are those listed in that table; D and trimming were worked out from the DNA. In the table there are under 250,000 clones, 82% of which are singletons. The specimen sequenced was peripheral blood. This TCR came from a woman between 70 and 85 years old with COVID-19, enrolled during active disease.

The CDR3 reads CASSPPGGPNEQYF. CDR3 DNA: TGTGCCAGCTCACCACCGGGGGGGCCCAACGAGCAGTACTTC. This sequence joins TRBV18 and TRBJ2-7; tentatively, D is TRBD2 (7 bases). The CDR3 consists of 14 residues. The germline gives CDR1 KGHSH, CDR2 LQKENI. V gave up 0 bases and J gave up 5 bases, with 11 bases separating them.